Listed below are T cell receptor beta chains from one sample, sequenced in a study of OX40 agonist ivuxolimab in advanced cancers. Assay used: immunoSEQ multiplex PCR; TCRdb lists only in-frame clones, some missing. This table has about 35,000 clones, about 82% appearing once. Here the sequenced sample was CD4+ or CD8+ T cells sorted from blood, taken in a trial of the OX40 agonist ivuxolimab. All receptors derive from an adult with an advanced solid tumor such as melanoma, head and neck, liver or kidney cancer. Both conserved end residues are part of each CDR3. D genes are given only for firm matches.

j_call v_call d_call cdr3_aa
TRBJ1-2 TRBV4-3 TRBD1 CASAGALGGLDYGYTF
TRBJ2-7 TRBV27 . CASSWGGPYEQYF
TRBJ2-7 TRBV4-3 TRBD1 CASSQAGDRGYNEQYF
TRBJ1-1 TRBV5-1 . CASSLRSNTEAFF
TRBJ2-1 TRBV6-1 . CASSEGTSASSYNEQFF
TRBJ2-2 TRBV7-6 . CASSPLLNKDELFF
TRBJ2-3 TRBV6-4 TRBD2 CASSANGGGSTDTQYF
TRBJ1-1 TRBV5-6 TRBD1 CASSRTGVLRTEAFF
TRBJ2-4 TRBV6-1 . CASSVVGSVAKNIQYF
TRBJ1-6 TRBV4-1 . CASSRETGNSPLHF
TRBJ2-1 TRBV6-4 TRBD2 CASSDSAGAYNEQFF
TRBJ2-7 TRBV6-1 . CASFRSYEQYF
TRBJ1-1 TRBV5-1 TRBD1 CASSLSQTGANTEAFF
TRBJ2-7 TRBV27 . CASSPGVGFSYEQYF
TRBJ2-7 TRBV30 TRBD1 CAWKLGQVSYEQYF
TRBJ2-7 TRBV30 TRBD1 CACWTGGNEQYF
TRBJ1-3 TRBV5-4 . CASSDPGRTGNTIYF
TRBJ2-1 TRBV29-1 . CSVDGPYNEQFF
TRBJ2-3 TRBV6-4 TRBD2 CASGTSGTDTQYF
TRBJ2-7 TRBV28 TRBD2 CASSSSTSDLTYEQYF
TRBJ2-5 TRBV5-1 . CASRHGTEQETQYF
TRBJ1-6 TRBV5-4 . CASSIAGLGSPLHF
TRBJ1-1 TRBV7-9 . CASIQGTEAFF
TRBJ1-2 TRBV28 . CASTYSTNYGYTF
TRBJ1-1 TRBV5-4 TRBD1 CASSFDRGTEAFF
TRBJ1-1 TRBV5-5 . CASSVTGEWAFF
TRBJ2-7 TRBV7-6 TRBD2 CASSLGASGVEQYF
TRBJ1-1 TRBV9 . CASSVGSDTEAFF
TRBJ2-7 TRBV7-2 . CASSAFSGTRPYEQYF
TRBJ2-1 TRBV29-1 TRBD1 CSAGDRGRYNEQFF
TRBJ1-5 TRBV28 TRBD1 CASTPADRTYSNQPQHF
TRBJ1-1 TRBV5-8 TRBD1 CASSLEAGGNTEAFF
TRBJ2-7 TRBV5-4 . CASSLLGYEQYF
TRBJ2-7 TRBV27 . CASSVDGTFYSYEQYF
TRBJ2-7 TRBV6-6 . CASSYSNSYEQYF
TRBJ1-3 TRBV19 . CASSQGQRAHF
TRBJ1-5 TRBV27 . CASSLLPGGGNQPQHF
TRBJ1-2 TRBV28 . CASSSGRLYGYTF
TRBJ2-7 TRBV10-3 TRBD1 CAISVRTGEGYEQYF
TRBJ1-2 TRBV6-5 TRBD1 CAVQQGALGYTF
TRBJ1-1 TRBV28 . CATQLGPPSGYTEAFF
TRBJ1-5 TRBV27 . CAIEGTHSNQPQHF
TRBJ2-2 TRBV7-3 . CASSSPGGGDNTGELFF
TRBJ2-1 TRBV9 . CASSVLVGEFNEQFF
TRBJ2-1 TRBV7-7 TRBD2 CASSPAYGTSGGAYNEQFF
TRBJ2-2 TRBV11-2 TRBD2 CASSNPFAGGPAGELFF
TRBJ2-2 TRBV7-7 . CASSLDMATGELFF
TRBJ2-3 TRBV27 TRBD1 CASSQGARGQYF
TRBJ2-7 TRBV5-1 TRBD2 CASSTGLAGNEQYF